The T cell receptor beta chain described here comes from a study of technical replicates of blood from several donors. Assay: immunoSEQ multiplex PCR; the TCRdb copy retains only in-frame clones and omits some. Among some 70,000 clones listed, about 97% were seen once. CDR3 size: 11 residues. The V and J ends lost 7 bases and 5 bases, in that order; junction bases with no gene match: 4. The germline V gene encodes CDR1 SQVTM and CDR2 ANQGSEA. The V and J genes are TRBV29-1 and TRBJ2-5, with 7 bases matching TRBD2. The sample consisted of T cells isolated from PBMCs. The sequence derives from a human donor in good health. Here the CDR3 reads CSGRLAETQYF. CDR3 DNA: TGCAGCGGCCGACTAGCCGAGACCCAGTACTTC.